This T cell receptor (beta chain) was identified during a study of response to subunit inactivated influenza vaccine. A note on this clonotype: No antigen is known for it.

TCRdb processed the RT-PCR reads anew with MiXCR; each CDR3 protein has one entry. The table has approximately 520,000 distinct CDR3 sequences, roughly 23% seen once. Whole-study results and caveats: It was suggested by the authors that few new T cells are recruited by each seasonal influenza vaccination.

Trimming pared 0 bases from V and 2 bases from J, leaving 15 bases between. The CDR3 totals 17 residues. Germline assignment: CDR1 SGHDT and CDR2 YYEEEE. This TCR came from a man aged 45-65 years who received an inactivated influenza vaccine. The rearrangement links TRBV5-6 to TRBJ2-1, with D possibly matching TRBD2 (5 bases). The source was CD4+ T cells sorted from PBMCs, collected 5 to 6 days after vaccination. CDR3 in amino acids: CASSLAITSLTYNEQFF. In nucleotides, the CDR3 is TGTGCCAGCAGCTTGGCCATCACTAGTCTAACCTACAATGAGCAGTTCTTC. Combining the CDR3 with reference TRBV5-6 and TRBJ2-1 gives the whole variable domain DAGVTQSPTHLIKTRGQQVTLRCSPKSGHDTVSWYQQALGQGPQFIFQYYEEEERQRGNFPDRFSGHQFPNYSSELNVNALLLGDSALYLCASSLAITSLTYNEQFFGPGTRLTVL.